This TCR beta chain was documented in a study of response to subunit inactivated influenza vaccine. Overall study findings and caveats: Researchers suggested that each seasonal influenza vaccination recruits few new T cells.

This clonotype occurred a few times. The antigen remains unidentified. In TCRdb, the RT-PCR reads were re-called with MiXCR into one record per CDR3 protein. This sample has 650,000 to 800,000 distinct CDR3 sequences; about 15% occur once, and the top ten carry around 7.3%. Germline CDR1 reads LGHNA; CDR2 reads YSLEER. The V end lost 0 bases, the J end lost 0 bases, and 23 bases lay between the germline ends. The CDR3 loop spans 20 amino acids. V and J are TRBV4-3 and TRBJ2-5, with D maybe TRBD2 (6 bases). The receptor was derived from a man aged 50 or older who received an inactivated influenza vaccine. This material consisted of PBMCs from blood, taken roughly 2 weeks before vaccination. CDR3 sequence (DNA): TGCGCCAGCAGCCAAGATGGTGGCTATTCGACTAGTGCGTACCAAGAGACCCAGTACTTC. This sequence encodes CASSQDGGYSTSAYQETQYF.